This TCR beta chain originates from a study of T cell repertoires in cytomegalovirus infection. Study overall: Both CMV infection and a matching HLA type were indicated by public TCR beta signatures.

Study-wide results and caveats: HLA-C-restricted, CMV-specific TCR beta clonotypes were dominant ex vivo. The study identified carriers of CMV plus the relevant HLA from cumulative public TCR beta family frequency.

Points on this clonotype: Antigen unknown.

MiXCR was run by TCRdb on the reads, yielding one entry per CDR3 protein. The sample lists about 130,000 distinct CDR3 sequences, approximately 24% seen once, with roughly 35% in the top ten. V lost 4 bases, J lost 2 bases, and 8 bases stayed unmatched. The germline V gene encodes CDR1 SGHDT and CDR2 YYEEEE. This CDR3 is 16 amino acids long. This TCR came from a human donor in good health (CMV status not recorded). Some clones in this sample may be carry-over from other donors' samples. The sequencing input was PBMCs, sequenced either directly or after in vitro stimulation (not recorded which). V gene TRBV5-6 combines with J gene TRBJ2-3, with 9 bases lining up with TRBD2. CDR3 DNA sequence: TGTGCCAGCAGCCCGATAGCGGGAGATAACACAGATACGCAGTATTTT. This encodes CASSPIAGDNTDTQYF. The full variable domain, in which reference TRBV5-6 and TRBJ2-3 provide the parts outside the CDR3, is DAGVTQSPTHLIKTRGQQVTLRCSPKSGHDTVSWYQQALGQGPQFIFQYYEEEERQRGNFPDRFSGHQFPNYSSELNVNALLLGDSALYLCASSPIAGDNTDTQYFGPGTRLTVL.